Below, one T cell receptor (beta chain) is given with its context. Its specificity is unknown. This sample is drawn from a study of cytotoxic CD8 clonotypes in ibrutinib-treated CLL. Study information: Mean values per sample were 250,000 to 300,000 productive templates and tens of thousands of productive rearrangements.

Sequencing was performed with immunoSEQ multiplex PCR; in TCRdb, only in-frame clones are kept and a portion is missing. The sample holds some 150,000 clones, over 60% seen once. Trimming removed 0 bases from V and 5 bases from J, with 16 bases in between. Germline V lookup: CDR1 GTSNPN, CDR2 SVGIG (reference sequence). The CDR3 loop spans 15 amino acids. Study-wide results and limits: Rising at ibrutinib response, clonality subsequently fell back toward baseline at progression. Baseline-level clonality went beyond age-matched healthy donors and moved in step with circulating CD8+ T-cell counts. Public clonotypes showed up rarely, and on treatment they shrank or held steady.

The chain couples TRBV30 to TRBJ1-2, with D unclear. This receptor was identified in a human donor with chronic lymphocytic leukemia. The source was PBMCs, collected after 12 months of ibrutinib treatment. The CDR3 DNA follows: TGTGCCTGGAGTGTACGTTCACTACCCCTGTATGGCTACACCTTC. This encodes CAWSVRSLPLYGYTF.